Listed below are T cell receptor beta chains from one sample, sequenced in a study of cytomegalovirus exposure and HLA in healthy donors. The table came from immunoSEQ multiplex PCR; TCRdb's copy has only in-frame clones and leaves some out. The table has approximately 89,000 clones, 60% to 80% seen once; the top ten hold 1.2%. Sample: PBMCs. The receptors come from a female donor in good health and CMV-seronegative. The CDR3 runs from the conserved cysteine through the conserved F or W. A D gene is named only where the DNA matches it firmly. Where a row states a size, it is once, few, many or the class of an expanded clone; other rows omit it.

TRBJ2-7	NA	TRBV4-1	NA	16	TGCGCCAGCAGCCAAGATCAAGGAGGGCCTACCTACGAGCAGTACTTC	CASSQDQGGPTYEQYF
TRBJ2-1	TRBD2	TRBV2	NA	19	TGTGCCACCAGGGGTGGGATACTAGCGGGAGGATGGAGTGCCAATGAGCAGTTCTTC	CATRGGILAGGWSANEQFF
TRBJ2-2	NA	TRBV7-2	NA	15	TGTGCCAGCAGCTTCGGAGGACTTAACACCGGGGAGCTGTTTTTT	CASSFGGLNTGELFF
TRBJ2-7	NA	TRBV5-1	NA	13	TGCGCCAGCAGCTTGGGGGGCCACTACGAGCAGTACTTC	CASSLGGHYEQYF
TRBJ2-6	NA	TRBV21-1	few	15	TGTGCCAGCAGCAAAACCCCAGTTGGGGCCAACGTCCTGACTTTC	CASSKTPVGANVLTF
TRBJ2-7	TRBD1	TRBV5-1	NA	15	TGCGCCAGCAGCTTGGGACAGGGGTTCTCCGACGAGCAGTACTTC	CASSLGQGFSDEQYF
TRBJ1-1	NA	TRBV27	NA	15	TGTGCCAGCAGTACTCACAGGGTGCGGAACACTGAAGCTTTCTTT	CASSTHRVRNTEAFF
TRBJ1-4	NA	TRBV2	NA	16	TGTGCCAGCAGTTATCAGGGCCGGGGGTTTAATGAAAAACTGTTTTTT	CASSYQGRGFNEKLFF
TRBJ1-1	NA	TRBV7-9	NA	14	TGTGCCAGCAGCACCCCGTCGAGGGACACTGAAGCTTTCTTT	CASSTPSRDTEAFF
TRBJ2-1	TRBD2	TRBV6-5	few	15	TGTGCCAGCAAAACACCAGCGGGAGGTAGCAATGAGCAGTTCTTC	CASKTPAGGSNEQFF
TRBJ2-7	TRBD2	TRBV13	NA	14	TGTGCCAGCAAAAGGGGAGGGATGAAGTACGAGCAGTACTTC	CASKRGGMKYEQYF
TRBJ2-2	NA	TRBV6-5	NA	13	TGTGCCGGGGGCAGGGGGGTCACCGGGGAGCTGTTTTTT	CAGGRGVTGELFF
TRBJ1-4	NA	TRBV5-1	once	16	TGCGCCAGCAGCCCAGCCCGTAGCGCCACTAATGAAAAACTGTTTTTT	CASSPARSATNEKLFF
TRBJ2-2	TRBD1	TRBV6-1	few	15	TGTGCCAGCAGTGAATTCCAGGGGGCAAGCGGGGAGCTGTTTTTT	CASSEFQGASGELFF
TRBJ1-1	NA	TRBV27	NA	14	TGTGCCAGCGGGACGGGGGGCCCGAACACTGAAGCTTTCTTT	CASGTGGPNTEAFF
TRBJ2-5	TRBD2	TRBV5-3	NA	19	TGTGCCAGAAGCTTGGCCTCTCGAAGCGGGGGGGATCGACGAGAGACCCAGTACTTC	CARSLASRSGGDRRETQYF
TRBJ1-2	NA	TRBV7-9	once	15	TGTGCCAGCAGCTTAGACAGGATAAGAAACTATGGCTACACCTTC	CASSLDRIRNYGYTF
TRBJ2-6	TRBD1	TRBV7-6	NA	16	TGTGCCAGCAGCTCCCACAGGGGTGGTGGGGCCAACGTCCTGACTTTC	CASSSHRGGGANVLTF
TRBJ1-2	NA	TRBV2	NA	10	TGTGCCTCCAAGAGAGAGGGCTACACCTTC	CASKREGYTF
TRBJ2-3	NA	TRBV13	NA	15	TGTGCCAGCAGCTCGTCCGGGTCCATTACAGATACGCAGTATTTT	CASSSSGSITDTQYF
TRBJ1-1	NA	TRBV7-9	NA	19	TGTGCCAGCAGCTTACCCCCGAGTGAGGGTAAATTTATGAACACTGAAGCTTTCTTT	CASSLPPSEGKFMNTEAFF
TRBJ2-1	NA	TRBV9	NA	13	TGTGCCAGCGGGCAGGGGCTCTTCAATGAGCAGTTCTTC	CASGQGLFNEQFF
TRBJ2-2	TRBD2	TRBV4-1	NA	17	TGCGCCAGCAGCCAAGATTGGGGGGGTCTGGGCACCGGGGAGCTGTTTTTT	CASSQDWGGLGTGELFF
TRBJ2-7	NA	TRBV10-3	NA	12	TGTGCCACGGCGGGACAGTCCTACGAGCAGTACTTC	CATAGQSYEQYF
TRBJ2-7	NA	TRBV27	NA	13	TGTGCCAGCAGTTTGGGAGCAGGTTACGAGCAGTACTTC	CASSLGAGYEQYF
TRBJ1-3	NA	TRBV25-1	NA	14	TGTGCCAGCAGTGGCCGACAGTATGGAAACACCATATATTTT	CASSGRQYGNTIYF
TRBJ2-2	TRBD2	TRBV7-2	once	16	TGTGCCAGCAGCTTGAGCGGGAGAGCTCGGTCCGGGGAGCTGTTTTTT	CASSLSGRARSGELFF
TRBJ1-5	NA	TRBV19	NA	17	TGTGCCAGTACTCAGCGTGACGGAAGTTATAGCAATCAGCCCCAGCATTTT	CASTQRDGSYSNQPQHF
TRBJ1-6	NA	TRBV9	NA	14	TGTGCCAGCAGCGTAATGCCAGGGCCTTCACCCCTCCACTTT	CASSVMPGPSPLHF
TRBJ2-5	TRBD1	TRBV4-1	few	14	TGCGCCAGCAGCCCCTCGGACAGGCAGGAGACCCAGTACTTC	CASSPSDRQETQYF
TRBJ2-3	NA	TRBV4-3	NA	15	TGCGCCAGCAGCCAAGACGTCGGGGACACAGATACGCAGTATTTT	CASSQDVGDTDTQYF
TRBJ1-5	NA	TRBV27	NA	18	TGTGCCAGCAGTTCCATTGGGTTGGGCAGGGGAAGCAATCAGCCCCAGCATTTT	CASSSIGLGRGSNQPQHF